This T cell receptor (beta chain) was found in a study of identical twins. TCRdb fed the 5' RACE reads into MiXCR, producing one record per CDR3 protein. The sample comprises 650,000 to 800,000 distinct CDR3 sequences, 8.5% to 9.5% of which are singletons, and approximately 0.96% rests with the top ten. In regard to this clonotype: No antigen is known for it.

Germline CDR1 and CDR2: SGDLS and YYNGEE. J was trimmed by 7 bases and V by 5 bases; bases with no gene match: 14. The CDR3 runs 16 residues. General study findings and limits: Surplus twin overlap in beta out-of-frame sequences was less pronounced.

This sample was also put to use in a study of yellow fever vaccine responses in identical twins.

What was sequenced was PBMCs. This receptor was taken from a young woman in good health. This chain joins TRBV9 and TRBJ2-1; TRBD2 agrees at 8 bases. The CDR3 DNA sequence: TGTGCCAGCAGAGATCGGGGGGGGGCCTCAACAAATGAGCAGTTCTTC. It codes for CASRDRGGASTNEQFF.